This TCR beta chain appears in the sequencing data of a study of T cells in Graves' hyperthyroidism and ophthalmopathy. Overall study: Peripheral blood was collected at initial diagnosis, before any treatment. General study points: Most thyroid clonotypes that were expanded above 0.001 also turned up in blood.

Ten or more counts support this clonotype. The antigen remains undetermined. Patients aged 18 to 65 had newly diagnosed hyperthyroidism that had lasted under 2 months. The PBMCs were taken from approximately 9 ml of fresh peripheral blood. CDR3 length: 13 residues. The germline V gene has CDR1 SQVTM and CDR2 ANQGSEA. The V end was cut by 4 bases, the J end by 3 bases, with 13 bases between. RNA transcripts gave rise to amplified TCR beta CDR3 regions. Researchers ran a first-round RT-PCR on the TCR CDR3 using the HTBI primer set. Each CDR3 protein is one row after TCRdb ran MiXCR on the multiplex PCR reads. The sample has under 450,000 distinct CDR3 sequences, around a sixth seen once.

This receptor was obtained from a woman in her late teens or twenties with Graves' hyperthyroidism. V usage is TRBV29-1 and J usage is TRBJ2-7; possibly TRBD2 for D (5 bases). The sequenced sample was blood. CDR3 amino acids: CSVVWEWSYEQYF. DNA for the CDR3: TGCAGCGTTGTATGGGAGTGGAGCTACGAGCAGTACTTC.